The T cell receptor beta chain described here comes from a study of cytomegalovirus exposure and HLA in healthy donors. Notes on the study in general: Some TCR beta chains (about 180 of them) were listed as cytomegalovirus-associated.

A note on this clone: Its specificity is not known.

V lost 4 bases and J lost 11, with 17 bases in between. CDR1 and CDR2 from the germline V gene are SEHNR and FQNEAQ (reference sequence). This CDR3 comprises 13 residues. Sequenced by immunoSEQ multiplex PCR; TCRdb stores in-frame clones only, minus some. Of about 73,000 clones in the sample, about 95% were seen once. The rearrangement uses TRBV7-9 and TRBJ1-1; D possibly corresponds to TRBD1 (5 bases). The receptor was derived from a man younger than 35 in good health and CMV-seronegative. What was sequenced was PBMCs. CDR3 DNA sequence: TGTGCCAGCAGCTACCCGAGTTCCTGGGGCGCTTTCTTT. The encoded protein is CASSYPSSWGAFF.